The 14 T cell receptor beta chains listed next were all sequenced from one sample in a study of T cell repertoires in cytomegalovirus infection (dated by TCRdb to about 2019). The treatment or condition label corresponds to: in vitro stimulation with specific CMV peptide epitopes to enrich CMV-specific T cells. Antigens for these TCRs are unknown. TCRdb lists the instrument as Illumina HiSeq 1500. The raw public reads went through TCRdb reprocessing: fastp at Q25, MiXCR clone calling, in-frame beta chains kept. A single entry per CDR3 protein holds the most common genes and DNA from its merged rows. The sample table contains fewer than 150,000 distinct CDR3 sequences; only one count was recorded for about 33% of them. The top ten constitute around two fifths of the sample. The sequenced sample was CD8+ T cells from cultured PBMCs, obtained from culture after CMV antigen stimulation. These receptors all come from a human donor in good health (CMV status not recorded). Some clones in this sample may be carry-over from other donors' samples.

This clonotype was observed a handful of times. The genes are TRBV12-3 or TRBV12-4 and TRBJ1-3; no reliable D call. The CDR3 is 14 residues long. Between the trimmed V and J ends, which lost 3 bases and 2 bases, there was a span of 8 bases. The CDR3 bases are TGTGCCAGCAGTTTTGAGGCGGCTGGAAACACCATATATTTT. Amino acids: CASSFEAAGNTIYF.

The chain couples TRBV12-3 or TRBV12-4 to TRBJ1-1, with 7 bases matching TRBD1. This CDR3 comprises 12 residues. V was pared by 8 bases and J by 8 bases, with 8 bases of the junction left unmatched. CDR3 sequence reads: CASGTGTVEAFF. The CDR3 bases are TGTGCCAGCGGTACCGGGACAGTCGAAGCTTTCTTT.

The chain joins TRBV19 to TRBJ2-2; TRBD1 might be the D (6 bases). The CDR3 covers 15 residues. The V gene lost 1 base and the J gene lost 4 bases, with 10 bases spanning the gap. Per the germline V gene, CDR1 is LNHDA and CDR2 is SQIVND (reference sequence). CDR3: CASSIGTGSTGELFF. CDR3 DNA: TGTGCCAGTAGTATAGGAACAGGGAGCACCGGGGAGCTGTTTTTT.

The chain uses TRBV4-1 and TRBJ2-3; no definite D call. V was shortened by 1 base and J by 6 bases, with 11 bases between the two germline ends. The CDR3 length is 14 residues. Per the germline V gene, CDR1 is MGHRA and CDR2 is YSYEKL. Here the CDR3 DNA reads TGCGCCAGCAGCCAAGTTCTCCCCGGCGATACGCAGTATTTT. This codes for CASSQVLPGDTQYF.

This clonotype was found many times. The chain uses TRBV7-6 and TRBJ1-2; tentative D call: TRBD1 (5 bases). Germline V lookup: CDR1 SGHVS, CDR2 FNYEAQ. The CDR3 has 15 amino acids. The V and J ends lost 2 bases and 4 bases respectively, with 14 bases between them. The CDR3 nucleotides read TGTGCCAGCAGCTTAACCGCCGACAGCCTCTATGGCTACACCTTC. Translation gives CASSLTADSLYGYTF.

The table lists this clonotype with a few counts. CDR3 amino acids: CASSLGVGQPQHF. The CDR3 region has the DNA TGTGCCAGCAGCTTAGGGGTGGGCCAGCCCCAGCATTTT. The V gene is TRBV7-6, the J gene TRBJ1-5; no clear D gene. The germline CDR1 and CDR2 sequences are SGHVS and FNYEAQ. Deletions cut 1 base from V and 7 bases from J, with 8 bases between. This CDR3 region has 13 residues.

A few counts support this clonotype. The V and J genes are TRBV29-1 and TRBJ1-2; 10 positions match TRBD1. This CDR3 contains 14 residues. CDR1 is SQVTM, CDR2 ANQGSEA, per germline. J lost 8 bases, V lost 0 bases, and 6 bases had no gene match. CDR3 region: CSVEDGTGVGGYTF. CDR3 DNA sequence: TGCAGCGTTGAAGACGGGACAGGGGTTGGGGGCTACACCTTC.

This chain joins TRBV11-2 and TRBJ2-7; no clear D. The CDR3 is 12 residues long. Germline V gives CDR1 SGHAT, CDR2 FQNNGV. V lost 4 bases and J lost 0, with 4 bases in between. The CDR3 here is CASSYVSYEQYF. The CDR3 bases are TGTGCCAGCAGCTACGTCTCCTACGAGCAGTACTTC.

This clonotype was seen a few times. DNA for the CDR3: TGTGCCAGCAGTTTTGAAAGTGGCAGATACGAGCAGTACTTC. Translated, it gives CASSFESGRYEQYF. J is TRBJ2-7 and V is TRBV28, with D uncertain. The germline CDR1 and CDR2 sequences are MDHEN and SYDVKM. The V and J ends lost 3 bases and 4 bases respectively, with 13 bases between them. The CDR3 totals 14 residues.

V is TRBV7-2 and J is TRBJ2-3; 13 bases fit TRBD2. This CDR3 spans 15 amino acids. Per the germline V gene, CDR1 is SGHTA and CDR2 is FQGNSA. V shed 5 bases, J shed 4 bases, and the junction held 3 bases outside the gene matches. CDR3 amino acids: CASSPGTSGADTQYF. CDR3 sequence (DNA): TGTGCCAGCAGCCCGGGGACTAGCGGGGCAGATACGCAGTATTTT.

This chain links TRBV6-1 with TRBJ1-2; perhaps TRBD1 as D (5 bases). V lost 8 bases and J lost 6, with 10 bases in between. The CDR3 runs 11 residues. CDR1 and CDR2 from the germline V gene are MNHNS and SASEGT. For the CDR3, the DNA is TGTGCCAGCGTTCAGGGTGATGGCTACACCTTC. Its protein product is CASVQGDGYTF.

This chain links TRBV2 with TRBJ2-1; the D gene is possibly TRBD1 (6 bases). V lost 6 bases and J lost 4, with 19 bases in between. Germline CDR1 and CDR2: SNHLY and FYNNEI. The CDR3 extends over 16 amino acids. The CDR3 nucleotides are TGTGCCAGCAGCACCACCCCGGACAGACTATACAATGAGCAGTTCTTC. Protein product: CASSTTPDRLYNEQFF. The entire variable domain, with the rest obtained from reference TRBV2 and TRBJ2-1, is as follows: EPEVTQTPSHQVTQMGQEVILRCVPISNHLYFYWYRQILGQKVEFLVSFYNNEISEKSEIFDDQFSVERPDGSNFTLKIRSTKLEDSAMYFCASSTTPDRLYNEQFFGPGTRLTVL.

The chain joins TRBV7-1 to TRBJ2-7; 9 bases match TRBD1. TRBV7-1 is identified as an open reading frame with a role that is uncertain. V gave up 5 bases and J gave up 0 bases; unmatched junction bases: 8. The CDR3 totals 16 residues. In nucleotides, the CDR3 is TGTGCCAGCAGCCTTGCCGGGACAGGGATCTCCTACGAGCAGTACTTC. Translation: CASSLAGTGISYEQYF.

CDR3 nucleotide sequence: TGTGCCAGCAGTCCTCTCCTAGCGGGGGCGGAGAATGAGCAGTTCTTC. Protein sequence: CASSPLLAGAENEQFF. V is TRBV27 and J is TRBJ2-1, with 10 bases lining up with TRBD2. Germline V lookup: CDR1 MNHEY, CDR2 SMNVEV (reference sequence). The CDR3 is 16 residues long. Trimming removed 5 bases from V and 7 bases from J; junction bases left unmatched: 11.